This is a list of T cell receptor beta chains from one sample in a study of cytomegalovirus exposure and HLA in healthy donors. The protocol was immunoSEQ multiplex PCR, while the TCRdb copy is restricted to in-frame clones and leaves out a portion. The sample has about 110,000 clones, approximately 80% seen once. Sequencing input: PBMCs. Source of these receptors: a male donor in good health and CMV-seronegative. Both conserved end residues are part of each CDR3. The D gene is left open where the match is weak. A row's size may be missing; if present it is once, few, many or a size class.

TRBV25-1,TRBD1,TRBJ1-5,-,CASSGTGAQPQHF,TGTGCCAGCAGTGGGACAGGGGCTCAGCCCCAGCATTTT
TRBV7-2,-,TRBJ2-7,-,CASSLGAGIRGEQYF,TGTGCCAGCAGCTTAGGTGCAGGGATAAGAGGCGAGCAGTACTTC
TRBV27,-,TRBJ2-6,-,CASSTFMAGANVLTF,TGTGCCAGCAGTACTTTTATGGCTGGGGCCAACGTCCTGACTTTC
TRBV19,TRBD1,TRBJ1-1,-,CASRTGGMNTEAFF,TGTGCCAGTAGAACAGGGGGAATGAACACTGAAGCTTTCTTT
TRBV6-4,TRBD2,TRBJ2-2,once,CASRASGNTGELFF,TGTGCCAGCAGAGCTAGCGGGAACACCGGGGAGCTGTTTTTT
TRBV19,TRBD1,TRBJ2-2,-,CAAHRGRETGELFF,TGTGCCGCGCACAGGGGGCGAGAAACCGGGGAGCTGTTTTTT
TRBV7-9,TRBD1,TRBJ2-3,-,CASSLDRGVNTQYF,TGTGCCAGCAGCTTAGACAGGGGAGTGAATACGCAGTATTTT
TRBV5-8,TRBD2,TRBJ2-1,-,CASSFQREGRNEQFF,TGTGCCAGCAGCTTCCAGCGGGAGGGCCGGAATGAGCAGTTCTTC
TRBV2,TRBD1,TRBJ1-6,-,CASSGDRGVYNSPLHF,TGTGCCAGCAGTGGGGACAGGGGTGTATATAATTCACCCCTCCACTTT
TRBV28,TRBD1,TRBJ1-2,-,CASSLGGTGSLNYGYTF,TGTGCCAGCAGTTTGGGTGGGACAGGCTCCTTAAACTATGGCTACACCTTC
TRBV9,-,TRBJ2-1,once,CASSVGILESSYNEQFF,TGTGCCAGCAGCGTAGGGATTTTGGAGAGCTCCTACAATGAGCAGTTCTTC
TRBV14,-,TRBJ1-3,-,CASSQAGIAIYF,TGTGCCAGCAGCCAAGCCGGGATCGCCATATATTTT
TRBV5-6,TRBD2,TRBJ2-2,-,CASSRLAGDTGELFF,TGTGCCAGCAGCCGACTAGCGGGAGACACCGGGGAGCTGTTTTTT
TRBV19,-,TRBJ2-2,-,CASRSVGQNTGELFF,TGTGCCAGTAGATCGGTTGGGCAGAACACCGGGGAGCTGTTTTTT
TRBV27,-,TRBJ2-4,-,CASSLVRGNIQYF,TGTGCCAGCAGTTTAGTTCGGGGAAACATTCAGTACTTC
TRBV4-1,TRBD1,TRBJ1-2,once,CASSQAGQGYGYTF,TGCGCCAGCAGCCAAGCCGGACAGGGCTATGGCTACACCTTC
TRBV30,TRBD1,TRBJ2-2,-,CAWSEISGTGVSGELFF,TGTGCCTGGAGCGAAATTTCCGGGACAGGGGTGAGCGGGGAGCTGTTTTTT
TRBV7-9,TRBD2,TRBJ2-7,-,CASSSGTSGARGQYF,TGTGCCAGCAGCTCCGGGACTAGCGGGGCCCGCGGGCAGTACTTC
TRBV10-3,-,TRBJ1-1,-,CAIRRSGENTEAFF,TGTGCCATCAGGCGAAGCGGGGAGAACACTGAAGCTTTCTTT
TRBV14,TRBD1,TRBJ1-2,-,CASSPTGAGGYTF,TGTGCCAGCAGCCCGACAGGGGCGGGCGGCTACACCTTC
TRBV18,-,TRBJ2-3,-,CASSPYRSTDTQYF,TGTGCCAGCTCACCATACCGGAGCACAGATACGCAGTATTTT
TRBV5-4,TRBD2,TRBJ2-7,few,CASGRDSYEQYF,TGTGCCAGCGGGAGGGACTCCTACGAGCAGTACTTC
TRBV7-9,-,TRBJ2-7,-,CASRGPHEQYF,TGTGCCAGCAGGGGGCCTCACGAGCAGTACTTC
TRBV27,TRBD1,TRBJ2-7,-,CASSFRGRDEQYF,TGTGCCAGCAGTTTCAGGGGGCGCGACGAGCAGTACTTC
TRBV28,-,TRBJ2-7,once,CASFGGPYEQYF,TGTGCCAGCTTCGGCGGCCCCTACGAGCAGTACTTC
TRBV27,-,TRBJ1-4,-,CASSLRVTNEKLFF,TGTGCCAGCAGTTTACGGGTGACTAATGAAAAACTGTTTTTT
TRBV29-1,TRBD1,TRBJ1-1,-,CSVERTGYMTEAFF,TGCAGCGTAGAGAGGACAGGGTACATGACTGAAGCTTTCTTT
TRBV29-1,-,TRBJ1-2,-,CSVGTGTSDGYTF,TGCAGCGTTGGAACAGGGACCTCGGACGGCTACACCTTC
TRBV5-4,TRBD2,TRBJ2-7,-,CASRQAGGPIGQYF,TGTGCCAGCAGGCAAGCGGGAGGGCCAATCGGGCAGTACTTC
TRBV7-9,-,TRBJ2-2,-,CASSIPQGYDTGELFF,TGTGCCAGCAGCATACCACAGGGATATGACACCGGGGAGCTGTTTTTT
TRBV2,TRBD1,TRBJ1-5,-,CASTPRGQVNQPQHF,TGTGCCAGCACCCCCAGGGGGCAGGTCAATCAGCCCCAGCATTTT
TRBV5-1,TRBD1,TRBJ2-7,few,CASSWTGTSYEQYF,TGCGCCAGCAGCTGGACAGGAACCTCCTACGAGCAGTACTTC
TRBV18,TRBD2,TRBJ2-7,-,CASSPKPGLAGERYEQYF,TGTGCCAGCTCACCGAAACCGGGACTAGCGGGGGAACGCTACGAGCAGTACTTC